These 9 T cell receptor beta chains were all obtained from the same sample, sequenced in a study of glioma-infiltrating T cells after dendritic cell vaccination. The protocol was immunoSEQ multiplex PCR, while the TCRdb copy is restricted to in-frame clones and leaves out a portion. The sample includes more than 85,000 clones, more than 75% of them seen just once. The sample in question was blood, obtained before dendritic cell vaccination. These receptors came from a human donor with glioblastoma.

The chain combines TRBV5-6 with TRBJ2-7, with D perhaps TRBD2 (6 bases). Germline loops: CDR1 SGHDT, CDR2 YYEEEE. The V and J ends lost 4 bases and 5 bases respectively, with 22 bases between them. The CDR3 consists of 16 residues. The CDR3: CASSTPGGQFLDEQYF. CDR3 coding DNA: TGTGCCAGCAGCACCCCAGGAGGGCAGTTCCTAGACGAGCAGTACTTC.

In DNA, the CDR3 is TGTGCCAGCATTACCGACAGGGGGATAAGCAATCAGCCCCAGCATTTT. This gives the protein CASITDRGISNQPQHF. The gene calls are TRBV6-6 and TRBJ1-5; TRBD1 matches at 9 bases. This CDR3 region has 16 residues. Germline V CDR1 and CDR2: MNHNY, SVGAGI (reference sequence). With 7 bases clipped from V and 1 base from J, the junction kept 8 bases outside the gene matches.

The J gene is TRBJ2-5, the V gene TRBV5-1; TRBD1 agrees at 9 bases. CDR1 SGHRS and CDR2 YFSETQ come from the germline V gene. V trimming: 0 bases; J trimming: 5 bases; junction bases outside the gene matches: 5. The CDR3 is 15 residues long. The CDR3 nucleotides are TGCGCCAGCAGCTTGGTACAGGGGGCAGGGGAGACCCAGTACTTC. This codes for CASSLVQGAGETQYF.

Written as DNA, the CDR3 is TGTGCCAGCAGCGTGAACGGGAGCCCCCCCGACGAGCAGTACTTC. Translation: CASSVNGSPPDEQYF. The chain has TRBV9 and TRBJ2-7; TRBD2 might be the D (6 bases). Trimming cost V 2 bases and J 5 bases, with 17 bases left between them. This CDR3 region has 15 residues. Per germline, CDR1 SGDLS and CDR2 YYNGEE. Full variable domain (missing parts from reference TRBV9 and TRBJ2-7): DSGVTQTPKHLITATGQRVTLRCSPRSGDLSVYWYQQSLDQGLQFLIQYYNGEERAKGNILERFSAQQFPDLHSELNLSSLELGDSALYFCASSVNGSPPDEQYFGPGTRLTVT.

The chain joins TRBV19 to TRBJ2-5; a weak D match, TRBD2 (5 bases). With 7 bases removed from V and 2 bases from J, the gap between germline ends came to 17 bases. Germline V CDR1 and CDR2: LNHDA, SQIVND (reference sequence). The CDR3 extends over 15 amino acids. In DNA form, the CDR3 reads TGTGCCAGTACAGCAAGTCTAGCACAACAAGAGACCCAGTACTTC. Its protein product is CASTASLAQQETQYF.

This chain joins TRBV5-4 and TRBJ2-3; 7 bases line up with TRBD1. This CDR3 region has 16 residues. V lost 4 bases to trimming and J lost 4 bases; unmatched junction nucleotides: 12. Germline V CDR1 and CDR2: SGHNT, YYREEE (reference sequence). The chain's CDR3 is CASSPKAGGRSDTQYF. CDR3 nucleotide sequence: TGTGCCAGCAGCCCGAAGGCAGGGGGTAGGTCAGATACGCAGTATTTT. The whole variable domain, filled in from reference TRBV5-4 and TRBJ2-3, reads ETGVTQSPTHLIKTRGQQVTLRCSSQSGHNTVSWYQQALGQGPQFIFQYYREEENGRGNFPPRFSGLQFPNYSSELNVNALELDDSALYLCASSPKAGGRSDTQYFGPGTRLTVL.

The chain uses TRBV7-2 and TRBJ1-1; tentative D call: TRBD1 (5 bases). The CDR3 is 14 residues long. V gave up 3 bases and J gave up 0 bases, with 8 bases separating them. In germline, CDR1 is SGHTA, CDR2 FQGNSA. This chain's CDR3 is CASSFGGVNTEAFF. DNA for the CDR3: TGTGCCAGCAGCTTCGGGGGGGTGAACACTGAAGCTTTCTTT. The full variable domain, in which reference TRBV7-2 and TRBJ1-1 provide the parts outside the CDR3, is GAGVSQSPSNKVTEKGKDVELRCDPISGHTALYWYRQSLGQGLEFLIYFQGNSAPDKSGLPSDRFSAERTGGSVSTLTIQRTQQEDSAVYLCASSFGGVNTEAFFGQGTRLTVV.

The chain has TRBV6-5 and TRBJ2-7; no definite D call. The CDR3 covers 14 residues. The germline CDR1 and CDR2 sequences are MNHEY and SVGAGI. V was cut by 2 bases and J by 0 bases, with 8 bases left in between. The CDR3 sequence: CASSYGSSSYEQYF. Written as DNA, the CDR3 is TGTGCCAGCAGTTACGGTTCCAGCTCCTACGAGCAGTACTTC.

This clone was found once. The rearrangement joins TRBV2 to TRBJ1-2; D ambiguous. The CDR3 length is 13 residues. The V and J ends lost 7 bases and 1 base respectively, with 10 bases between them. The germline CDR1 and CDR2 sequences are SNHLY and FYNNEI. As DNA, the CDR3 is TGTGCCAGCACTGCAGAGGATAACTATGGCTACACCTTC. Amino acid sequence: CASTAEDNYGYTF.